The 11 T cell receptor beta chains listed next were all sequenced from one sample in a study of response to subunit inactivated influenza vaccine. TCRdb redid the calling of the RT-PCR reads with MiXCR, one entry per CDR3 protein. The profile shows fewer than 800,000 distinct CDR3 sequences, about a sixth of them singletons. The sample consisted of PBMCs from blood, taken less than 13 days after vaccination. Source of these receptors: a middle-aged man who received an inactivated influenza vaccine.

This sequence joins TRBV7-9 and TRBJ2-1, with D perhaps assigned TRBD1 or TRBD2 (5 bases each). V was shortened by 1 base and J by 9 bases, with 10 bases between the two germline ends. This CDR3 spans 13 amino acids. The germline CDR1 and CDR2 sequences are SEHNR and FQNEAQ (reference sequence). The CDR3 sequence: CASSLVEGTEQFF. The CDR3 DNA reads TGTGCCAGCAGCTTAGTGGAAGGGACTGAGCAGTTCTTC.

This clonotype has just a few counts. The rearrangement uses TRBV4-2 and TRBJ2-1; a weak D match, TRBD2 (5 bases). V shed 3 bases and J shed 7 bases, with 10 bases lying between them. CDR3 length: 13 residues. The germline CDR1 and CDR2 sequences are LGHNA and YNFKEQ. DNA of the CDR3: TGTGCCAGCAGCCAGTTATCGGGGAATGAGCAGTTCTTC. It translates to CASSQLSGNEQFF.

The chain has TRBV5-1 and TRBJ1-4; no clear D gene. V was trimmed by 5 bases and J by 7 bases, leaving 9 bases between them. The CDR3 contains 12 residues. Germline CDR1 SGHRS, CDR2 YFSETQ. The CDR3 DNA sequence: TGCGCCAGCAGGGCCCGCGGTGAAAAACTGTTTTTT. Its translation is CASRARGEKLFF. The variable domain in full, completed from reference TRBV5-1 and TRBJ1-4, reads KAGVTQTPRYLIKTRGQQVTLSCSPISGHRSVSWYQQTPGQGLQFLFEYFSETQRNKGNFPGRFSGRQFSNSRSEMNVSTLELGDSALYLCASRARGEKLFFGSGTQLSVL.

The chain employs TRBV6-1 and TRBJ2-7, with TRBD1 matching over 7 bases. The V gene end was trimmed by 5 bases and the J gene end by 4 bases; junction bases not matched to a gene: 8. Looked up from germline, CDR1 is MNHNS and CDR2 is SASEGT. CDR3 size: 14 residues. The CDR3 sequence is CASSRQGDFYEQYF. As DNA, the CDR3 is TGTGCCAGCAGTCGACAGGGCGACTTTTACGAGCAGTACTTC.

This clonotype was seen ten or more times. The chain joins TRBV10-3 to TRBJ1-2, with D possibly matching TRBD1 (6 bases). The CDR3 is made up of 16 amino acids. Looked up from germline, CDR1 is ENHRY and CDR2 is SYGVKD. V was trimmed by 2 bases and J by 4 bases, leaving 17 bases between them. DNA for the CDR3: TGTGCCATCAGTGAGATGGGGGGGGCTCATGGCTATGGCTACACCTTC. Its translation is CAISEMGGAHGYGYTF.

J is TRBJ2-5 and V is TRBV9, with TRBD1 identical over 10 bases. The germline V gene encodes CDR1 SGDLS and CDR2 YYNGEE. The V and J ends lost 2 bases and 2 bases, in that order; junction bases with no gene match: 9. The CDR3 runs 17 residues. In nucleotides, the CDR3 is TGTGCCAGCAGCGTTGGGACAGGGGTGGCACCGCAAGAGACCCAGTACTTC. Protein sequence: CASSVGTGVAPQETQYF.

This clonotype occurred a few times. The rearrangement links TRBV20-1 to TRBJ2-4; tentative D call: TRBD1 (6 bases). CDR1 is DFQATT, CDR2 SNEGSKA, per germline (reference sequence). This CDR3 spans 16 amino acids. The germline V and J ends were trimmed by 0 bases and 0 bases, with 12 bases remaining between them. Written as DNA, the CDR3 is TGCAGTGCTAGAGACTACAGGGCGGGAGCCAAAAACATTCAGTACTTC. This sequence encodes CSARDYRAGAKNIQYF.

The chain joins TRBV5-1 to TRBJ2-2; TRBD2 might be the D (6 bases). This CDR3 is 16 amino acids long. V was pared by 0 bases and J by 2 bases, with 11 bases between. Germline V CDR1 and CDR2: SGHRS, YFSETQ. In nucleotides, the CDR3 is TGCGCCAGCAGCTTGGCCCGGGGGTCTAACACCGGGGAGCTGTTTTTT. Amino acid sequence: CASSLARGSNTGELFF.

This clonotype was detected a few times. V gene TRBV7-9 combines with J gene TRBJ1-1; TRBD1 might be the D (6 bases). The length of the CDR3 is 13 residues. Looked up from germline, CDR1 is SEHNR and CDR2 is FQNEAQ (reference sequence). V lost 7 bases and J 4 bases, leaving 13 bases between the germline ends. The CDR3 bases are TGTGCCAGCAACAACAGGGTATTCACTGAAGCTTTCTTT. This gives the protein CASNNRVFTEAFF.

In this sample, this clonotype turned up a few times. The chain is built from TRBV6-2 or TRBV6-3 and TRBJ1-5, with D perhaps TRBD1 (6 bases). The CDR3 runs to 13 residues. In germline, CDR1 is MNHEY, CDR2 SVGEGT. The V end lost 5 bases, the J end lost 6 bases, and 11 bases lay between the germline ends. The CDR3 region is CASSGQRRQPQHF. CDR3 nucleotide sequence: TGTGCCAGCAGTGGACAGAGGCGTCAGCCCCAGCATTTT.

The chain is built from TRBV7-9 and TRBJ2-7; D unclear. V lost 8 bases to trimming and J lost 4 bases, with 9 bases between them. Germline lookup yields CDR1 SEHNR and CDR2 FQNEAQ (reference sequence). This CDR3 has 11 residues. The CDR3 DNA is TGTGCCAGCGTTGAAATTTACGAGCAGTACTTC. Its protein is CASVEIYEQYF.